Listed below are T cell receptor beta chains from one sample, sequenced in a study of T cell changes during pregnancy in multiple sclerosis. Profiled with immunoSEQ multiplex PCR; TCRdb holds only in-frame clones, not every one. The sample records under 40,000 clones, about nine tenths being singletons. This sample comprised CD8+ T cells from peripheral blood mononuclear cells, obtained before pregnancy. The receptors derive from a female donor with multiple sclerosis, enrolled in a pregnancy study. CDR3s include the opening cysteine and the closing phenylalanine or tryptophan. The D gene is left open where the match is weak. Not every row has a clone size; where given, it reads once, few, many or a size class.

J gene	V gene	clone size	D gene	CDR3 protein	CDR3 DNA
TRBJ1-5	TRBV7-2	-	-	CASSLATAMRGNQPQHF	TGTGCCAGCAGCTTAGCCACAGCCATGAGGGGCAATCAGCCCCAGCATTTT
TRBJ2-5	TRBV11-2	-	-	CASSGDGAAYQETQYF	TGTGCCAGCAGCGGGGATGGGGCGGCATACCAAGAGACCCAGTACTTC
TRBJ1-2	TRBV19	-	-	CASSMGVGYTF	TGTGCCAGTAGTATGGGCGTAGGCTACACCTTC
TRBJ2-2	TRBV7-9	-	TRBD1	CASSSDRTRGTGELFF	TGTGCCAGCAGCTCGGACAGGACAAGGGGAACCGGGGAGCTGTTTTTT
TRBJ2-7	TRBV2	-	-	CASSEDLAQTYEQYF	TGTGCCAGCAGTGAAGACCTAGCGCAAACCTACGAGCAGTACTTC
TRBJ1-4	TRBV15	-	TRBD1	CATSRDGTVFEKLFF	TGTGCCACCAGCAGAGATGGGACAGTTTTTGAAAAACTGTTTTTT
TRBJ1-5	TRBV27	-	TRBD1	CASSLLMDRNQPQHF	TGTGCCAGCAGTTTGCTAATGGACAGGAATCAGCCCCAGCATTTT
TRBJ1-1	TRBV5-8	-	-	CASSFLGPEAFF	TGTGCCAGCAGCTTTTTGGGGCCTGAAGCTTTCTTT
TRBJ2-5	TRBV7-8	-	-	CASSRPGLQETQYF	TGTGCCAGCAGCCGGCCGGGACTCCAAGAGACCCAGTACTTC
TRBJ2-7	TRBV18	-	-	CASSNSGGATYEQYF	TGTGCCAGCTCAAATTCTGGAGGAGCAACCTACGAGCAGTACTTC
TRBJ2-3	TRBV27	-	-	CASSPLPRIPDTQYF	TGTGCCAGCAGTCCCTTACCGAGGATTCCAGATACGCAGTATTTT
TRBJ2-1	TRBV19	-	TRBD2	CASSSSGGHYNEQFF	TGTGCCAGTAGTAGCAGCGGGGGCCACTACAATGAGCAGTTCTTC
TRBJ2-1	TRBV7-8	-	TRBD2	CASSGGLAGVISYNEQFF	TGTGCCAGCAGCGGCGGGCTAGCGGGCGTTATCTCCTACAATGAGCAGTTCTTC
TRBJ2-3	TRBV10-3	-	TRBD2	CAISESEAGGEITDTQYF	TGTGCCATCAGTGAGTCAGAGGCGGGGGGGGAGATCACAGATACGCAGTATTTT
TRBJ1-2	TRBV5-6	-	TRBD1	CASSFAQGVISMAGYTF	TGTGCCAGCAGCTTCGCACAGGGGGTAATTTCTATGGCTGGCTACACCTTC
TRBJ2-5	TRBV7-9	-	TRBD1	CAYHGQGTQETQYF	TGTGCCTATCATGGACAGGGTACTCAAGAGACCCAGTACTTC
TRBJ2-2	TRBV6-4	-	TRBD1	CASSSGTAGELFF	TGTGCCAGCAGTTCCGGGACAGCCGGGGAGCTGTTTTTT
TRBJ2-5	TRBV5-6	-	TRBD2	CASRYLAGEGVAETQYF	TGTGCCAGCAGATATCTAGCGGGAGAGGGAGTAGCAGAGACCCAGTACTTC
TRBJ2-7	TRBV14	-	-	CASREGGRPSYEQYF	TGTGCCAGCAGAGAGGGTGGCAGGCCCTCCTACGAGCAGTACTTC
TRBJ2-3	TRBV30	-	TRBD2	CAWMHLAGPEVDTQYF	TGTGCCTGGATGCATCTAGCGGGACCGGAGGTAGATACGCAGTATTTT
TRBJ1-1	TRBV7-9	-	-	CASSSPWGRTEAFF	TGTGCCAGCAGCTCCCCCTGGGGGAGGACTGAAGCTTTCTTT
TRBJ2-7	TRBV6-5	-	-	CASSYSISTPMEQYF	TGTGCCAGCAGTTACTCGATATCTACCCCGATGGAGCAGTACTTC
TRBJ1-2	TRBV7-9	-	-	CASPLGEGPPNGYTF	TGTGCGAGCCCTTTGGGGGAGGGCCCCCCGAATGGCTACACCTTC
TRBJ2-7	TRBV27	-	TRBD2	CASSPRLAGGHEQYF	TGTGCCAGCAGCCCGCGACTAGCGGGAGGGCATGAGCAGTACTTC
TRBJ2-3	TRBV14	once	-	CASSQTGGTDTQYF	TGTGCCAGCAGCCAGACAGGTGGGACAGATACGCAGTATTTT
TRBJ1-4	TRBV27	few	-	CASSAQGGARELFF	TGTGCCAGCAGCGCTCAAGGGGGGGCTAGAGAACTGTTTTTT
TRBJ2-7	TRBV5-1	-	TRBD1	CASRVGQGAYEQYF	TGCGCCAGCAGGGTGGGACAGGGGGCTTACGAGCAGTACTTC
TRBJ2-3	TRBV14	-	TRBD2	CASSQENENGRVTDTQYF	TGTGCCAGCAGCCAAGAAAACGAGAACGGGAGGGTCACAGATACGCAGTATTTT
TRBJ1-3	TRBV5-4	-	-	CASSKSISSGNTIYF	TGTGCCAGCAGCAAAAGTATCAGCTCTGGAAACACCATATATTTT
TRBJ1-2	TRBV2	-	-	CASSGPARGRDGYTF	TGTGCCAGCAGTGGGCCCGCGAGGGGGAGGGATGGCTACACCTTC
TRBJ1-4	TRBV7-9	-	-	CASSLAGVGEKLFF	TGTGCCAGCAGCTTAGCAGGGGTAGGGGAAAAACTGTTTTTT
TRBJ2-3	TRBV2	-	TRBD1	CAGTGESTDTQYF	TGTGCCGGTACAGGGGAGTCGACAGATACGCAGTATTTT
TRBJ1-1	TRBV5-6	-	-	CASSSVWRDTNTEAFF	TGTGCCAGCAGCTCTGTTTGGCGGGATACGAACACTGAAGCTTTCTTT
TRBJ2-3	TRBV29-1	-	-	CSVGGGPSDTQYF	TGCAGCGTTGGGGGCGGCCCGTCAGATACGCAGTATTTT
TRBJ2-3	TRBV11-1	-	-	CASSFARFTDTQYF	TGTGCCAGCAGCTTTGCCAGGTTCACAGATACGCAGTATTTT
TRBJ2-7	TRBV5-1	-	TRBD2	CASSDPAGGPEEQYF	TGCGCCAGCAGCGACCCAGCGGGAGGGCCGGAAGAGCAGTACTTC
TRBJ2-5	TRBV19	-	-	CASSMVGQVGETQYF	TGTGCCAGTAGTATGGTGGGCCAGGTAGGCGAGACCCAGTACTTC
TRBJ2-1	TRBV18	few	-	CASSQRQDSSYNEQFF	TGTGCCAGCTCACAACGACAGGATAGCTCCTACAATGAGCAGTTCTTC
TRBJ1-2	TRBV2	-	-	CASSVARPNYGYTF	TGTGCCAGCAGTGTTGCCAGGCCCAACTATGGCTACACCTTC
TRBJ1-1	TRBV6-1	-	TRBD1	CASSEGTGKNTEAFF	TGTGCCAGCAGTGAAGGGACAGGGAAGAACACTGAAGCTTTCTTT